The rows below give T cell receptor beta chains drawn from one sample of a study of graft-versus-host responses after intestinal transplantation. TCRdb's copy holds only in-frame clones and misses some; the assay was immunoSEQ multiplex PCR. The data hold about 28,000 clones, with about 80% observed a single time. These receptors have no known antigen. The sequenced sample was unstimulated CD8+ T cells sorted from spleen or lymph node cells, obtained before intestinal transplant. These receptors came from a human donor who received an intestinal transplant. Each CDR3 is given without its conserved first and last residue.

V	J	CDR3
TRBV4-1	TRBJ2-3	ASSRVSDTQY
TRBV27	TRBJ2-3	ASSSVTGVTDTQY
TRBV5-5	TRBJ2-3	ASSFVFGGPTDTQY
TRBV15	TRBJ2-1	ATSIGGTGLGDEQF
TRBV5-1	TRBJ2-7	ASSGDRGLGEQY
TRBV21-1	TRBJ2-3	ASSKGSGRALDTQY
TRBV5-1	TRBJ2-7	ASSGRQGPYEQY
TRBV29-1	NA	SVMIGGGTGAEQY
TRBV7-3	TRBJ2-1	ASSLIGGGPDEQF
TRBV27	TRBJ2-3	ASSRGFGTDTQY
TRBV13	TRBJ1-1	ASSLAGTGYTEAF
TRBV2	TRBJ2-1	ASSAGQGFYNEQF
TRBV5-4	TRBJ1-5	ASSQGDRGNYQPQH
TRBV4-2	TRBJ2-4	ASSQVFREGNIQY
TRBV4-1	TRBJ1-1	ASSQTPTGNTEAF
TRBV28	TRBJ2-3	ASSFGYMAQY
TRBV5-6	TRBJ1-4	ASSFSNGEKLF
TRBV11-2	TRBJ2-5	ASSWSGGPGETQY
TRBV6-1	TRBJ1-4	ASSGPAGVFTNEKLF
TRBV7-8	NA	ASSLVWQGGIVTYEQY
TRBV5-1	TRBJ1-1	ASSQPDRLNTEAF
TRBV19	TRBJ2-1	ASSPGRLAENNEQF
TRBV10-3	TRBJ2-3	AISEVPGPVDTQY
TRBV27	TRBJ2-1	ASSLVAGGPYEQF
TRBV7-6	TRBJ1-1	ASSLPTGYTEAF
TRBV15	TRBJ1-4	ATGLGTGATAEKLF
TRBV6-6	TRBJ1-2	ASTREVGGYT
TRBV7-9	TRBJ2-7	ASSPPFDEQY
TRBV7-9	TRBJ2-2	ASSLPQGGSGNTGELF
TRBV19	TRBJ2-2	ASSIQGAGTGELF
TRBV5-1	TRBJ2-7	ASSPGTVRLYEQY
TRBV5-1	TRBJ2-7	ASSVQGPGSYEQY
TRBV27	TRBJ1-3	ASSFRGSGNTIY
TRBV30	TRBJ2-5	AWRDRGLETQY
TRBV9	TRBJ2-7	ASSLEAGESYEQY
TRBV15	TRBJ2-7	ATSSTQDYPSYEQY
TRBV10-3	TRBJ1-2	AISEGAANYGYT
TRBV9	TRBJ2-1	ASSHAYMGEGTSGSYNEQF
TRBV19	TRBJ2-5	ASSIDFWGHHRETQY
TRBV15	TRBJ2-5	ATSRLAGLAQETQY
TRBV7-9	TRBJ2-5	ASSLIRQGQQTQY
TRBV27	TRBJ1-6	ATRDRGNSPLH